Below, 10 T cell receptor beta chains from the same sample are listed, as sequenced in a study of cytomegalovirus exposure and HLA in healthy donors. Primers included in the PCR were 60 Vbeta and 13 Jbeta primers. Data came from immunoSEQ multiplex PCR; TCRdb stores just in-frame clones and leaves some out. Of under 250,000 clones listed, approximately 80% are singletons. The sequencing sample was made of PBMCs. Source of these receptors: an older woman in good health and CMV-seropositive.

The CDR3 DNA is TGTGCCAGCAGTTGGGGGCCATCAAATGAGCAGTTCTTC. Protein product: CASSWGPSNEQFF. The chain joins TRBV7-3 to TRBJ2-1; a weak D match, TRBD1 (6 bases). Trimming removed 6 bases from V and 7 bases from J, with 13 bases in between. The CDR3 length is 13 residues. The V gene's germline CDR1 is SGHTA and CDR2 FQGTGA.

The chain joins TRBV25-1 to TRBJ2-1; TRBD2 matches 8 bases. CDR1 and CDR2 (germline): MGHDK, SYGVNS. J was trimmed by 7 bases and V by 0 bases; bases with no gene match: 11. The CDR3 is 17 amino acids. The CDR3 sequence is CASSEYRGRAGANEQFF. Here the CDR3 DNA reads TGTGCCAGCAGTGAATATAGGGGAAGAGCGGGGGCTAATGAGCAGTTCTTC.

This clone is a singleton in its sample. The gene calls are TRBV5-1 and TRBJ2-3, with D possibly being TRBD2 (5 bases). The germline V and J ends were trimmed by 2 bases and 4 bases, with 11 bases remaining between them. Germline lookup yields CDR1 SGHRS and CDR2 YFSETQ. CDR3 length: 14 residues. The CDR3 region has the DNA TGCGCCAGCAGCTTAGCTAGCTCCGCAGATACGCAGTATTTT. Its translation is CASSLASSADTQYF.

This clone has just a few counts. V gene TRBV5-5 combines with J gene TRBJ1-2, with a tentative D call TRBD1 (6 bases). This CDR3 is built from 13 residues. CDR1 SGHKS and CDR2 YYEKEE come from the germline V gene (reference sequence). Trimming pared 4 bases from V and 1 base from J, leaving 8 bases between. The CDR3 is CASSRGGNYGYTF. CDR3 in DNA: TGTGCCAGCAGCCGAGGGGGTAACTATGGCTACACCTTC.

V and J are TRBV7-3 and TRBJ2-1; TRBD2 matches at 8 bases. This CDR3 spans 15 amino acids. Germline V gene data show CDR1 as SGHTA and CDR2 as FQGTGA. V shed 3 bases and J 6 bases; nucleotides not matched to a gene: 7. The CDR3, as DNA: TGTGCCAGCAGCTTCGTAGCGGGACCCCGCAATGAGCAGTTCTTC. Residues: CASSFVAGPRNEQFF.

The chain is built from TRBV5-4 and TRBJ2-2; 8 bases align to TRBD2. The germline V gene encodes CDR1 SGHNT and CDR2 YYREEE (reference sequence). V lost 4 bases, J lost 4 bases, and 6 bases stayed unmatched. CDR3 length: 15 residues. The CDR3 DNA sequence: TGTGCCAGCAGCCGGAGCGGGAGCCTCACCGGGGAGCTGTTTTTT. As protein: CASSRSGSLTGELFF.

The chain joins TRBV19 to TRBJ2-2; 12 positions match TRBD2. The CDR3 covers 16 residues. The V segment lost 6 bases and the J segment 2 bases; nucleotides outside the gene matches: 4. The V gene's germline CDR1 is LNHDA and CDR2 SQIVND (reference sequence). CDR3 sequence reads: CASRSGLAGNTGELFF. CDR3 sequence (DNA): TGTGCCAGTAGATCCGGACTAGCGGGAAACACCGGGGAGCTGTTTTTT.

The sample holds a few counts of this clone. CDR3 sequence (DNA): TGCGCCAGCAGCCGCGGGGCAGGGAACACTGAAGCTTTCTTT. Its translation is CASSRGAGNTEAFF. This chain links TRBV4-1 with TRBJ1-1; possible D gene TRBD1, 5 bases. Trimming took 4 bases from V and 1 from J, leaving 10 bases between them. The CDR3 has 14 residues. The germline V gene has CDR1 MGHRA and CDR2 YSYEKL.

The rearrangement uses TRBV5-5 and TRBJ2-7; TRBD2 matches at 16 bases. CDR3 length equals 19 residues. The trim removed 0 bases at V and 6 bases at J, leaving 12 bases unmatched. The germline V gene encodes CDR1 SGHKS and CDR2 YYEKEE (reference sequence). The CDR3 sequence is CASSLAPGLAGGPPSEQYF. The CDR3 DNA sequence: TGTGCCAGCAGCTTGGCACCGGGACTAGCGGGAGGGCCTCCTTCCGAGCAGTACTTC.

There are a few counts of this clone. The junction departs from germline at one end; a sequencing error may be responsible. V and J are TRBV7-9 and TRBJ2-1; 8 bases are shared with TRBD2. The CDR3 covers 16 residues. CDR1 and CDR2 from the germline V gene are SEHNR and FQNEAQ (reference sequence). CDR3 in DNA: TGTTCCAGCAGCTTGCGGGGGGCGGGGTCCTACAATGAGCAGTTCTTC. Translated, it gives CSSSLRGAGSYNEQFF.